The 7 T cell receptor beta chains below come from one sample, sequenced in a study of T cells in tumors after PD-1 blockade. Only in-frame clones appear in the TCRdb table, and some are missing; sequencing was by immunoSEQ multiplex PCR. The profile shows approximately 6,200 clones, approximately 78% of them singletons. This specimen consisted of PBMCs, obtained after anti-PD-1 therapy. These receptors were taken from a human donor with advanced basal cell or squamous cell carcinoma (not recorded which).

The chain is built from TRBV5-1 and TRBJ2-3, with TRBD1 matching over 8 bases. The CDR3 consists of 17 residues. The germline V gene has CDR1 SGHRS and CDR2 YFSETQ. The J segment lost 0 bases and the V segment lost 0 bases, leaving 6 bases of the junction unmatched. The CDR3 nucleotides are TGCGCCAGCAGCTTGGCCGTCGGACAGGGAAGCACAGATACGCAGTATTTT. This gives the protein CASSLAVGQGSTDTQYF.

V gene TRBV6-5 combines with J gene TRBJ1-2, with D tentatively TRBD1 (6 bases). CDR3 length: 14 residues. Germline-derived CDR1 and CDR2 are MNHEY and SVGAGI. Trimming cost V 2 bases and J 8 bases, with 15 bases left between them. CDR3 sequence reads: CASSYEQGRQGYTF. The CDR3 DNA follows: TGTGCCAGCAGTTACGAGCAGGGGCGTCAGGGCTACACCTTC.

This chain joins TRBV6-5 and TRBJ2-7; D uncertain. The CDR3 contains 14 residues. V was cut by 6 bases and J by 0 bases, with 12 bases left in between. The germline CDR1 and CDR2 sequences are MNHEY and SVGAGI. The CDR3 here is CASRAGLPSYEQYF. CDR3 sequence (DNA): TGTGCCAGCAGGGCCGGGCTACCCTCCTACGAGCAGTACTTC.

This clone was found a few times. This chain joins TRBV6-5 and TRBJ1-1; D ambiguous. This CDR3 has 14 amino acids. Trimming removed 6 bases at V and 4 bases at J, with 15 bases between. The V gene's germline CDR1 is MNHEY and CDR2 SVGAGI. The CDR3, as DNA: TGTGCCAGCAGCCTATCCTCGGGAGGCACTGAAGCTTTCTTT. This codes for CASSLSSGGTEAFF.

In its sample, this clone was seen a few times. The germline gene is not matched at one end of the junction; a read error may be the cause. The rearrangement joins TRBV20-1 to TRBJ1-6; maybe TRBD1 (5 bases). The CDR3 totals 11 residues. CDR1 DFQATT and CDR2 SNEGSKA come from the germline V gene (reference sequence). The CDR3 loop is CSARDGGAENF. CDR3 sequence (DNA): TGCAGTGCTAGAGATGGTGGGGCGGAAAACTTT.

Points on this clone: A junction end diverges from the germline sequence, so it may reflect a read error. The V gene is TRBV5-1, the J gene TRBJ2-5, with 14 bases fitting TRBD2. Germline V lookup: CDR1 SGHRS, CDR2 YFSETQ. CDR3 length equals 17 residues. The CDR3: CASSRGTSGGLQETRYF. The DNA of the CDR3 is TGCGCCAGCAGCCGCGGGACTAGCGGGGGTCTCCAAGAGACCCGGTACTTC.

The chain links TRBV10-1 to TRBJ1-6; D uncertain. Germline assignment: CDR1 WNHNN and CDR2 SYGVQD (reference sequence). The CDR3 is made up of 14 amino acids. V shed 6 bases and J shed 17 bases, with 23 bases lying between them. The CDR3 DNA is TGCGCCAGCAGAGGAGAAAACTTCGCCCAAGCTTTCCACTTT. Its translation is CASRGENFAQAFHF.